Listed here is a single TCR beta chain. Its antigen is unidentified. Relapse was seen in all patients after autologous stem cell transplantation, and brentuximab vedotin exposure was variable. Assay used: immunoSEQ multiplex PCR; TCRdb lists only in-frame clones, some missing. Here the sample spans about 110,000 clones, 80% to 90% being singletons. The CDR3 totals 12 residues. Germline loops: CDR1 LNHDA, CDR2 SQIVND (reference sequence). Trimming pared 7 bases from V and 6 bases from J, leaving 10 bases between. These data are taken from a study of PD-1 blockade in classical Hodgkin lymphoma. General study results and limits: It was among complete responders that baseline diversity resembled that of newly diagnosed patients.

The chain recombines TRBV19 with TRBJ1-5; D not certain. Source: peripheral blood mononuclear cells (PBMCs), taken before the second cycle of nivolumab. This sequence originates from a human donor with classical Hodgkin lymphoma. CDR3 nucleotide sequence: TGTGCCAGTACCATGGTGGGTCAGCCCCAGCATTTT. The encoded protein is CASTMVGQPQHF.